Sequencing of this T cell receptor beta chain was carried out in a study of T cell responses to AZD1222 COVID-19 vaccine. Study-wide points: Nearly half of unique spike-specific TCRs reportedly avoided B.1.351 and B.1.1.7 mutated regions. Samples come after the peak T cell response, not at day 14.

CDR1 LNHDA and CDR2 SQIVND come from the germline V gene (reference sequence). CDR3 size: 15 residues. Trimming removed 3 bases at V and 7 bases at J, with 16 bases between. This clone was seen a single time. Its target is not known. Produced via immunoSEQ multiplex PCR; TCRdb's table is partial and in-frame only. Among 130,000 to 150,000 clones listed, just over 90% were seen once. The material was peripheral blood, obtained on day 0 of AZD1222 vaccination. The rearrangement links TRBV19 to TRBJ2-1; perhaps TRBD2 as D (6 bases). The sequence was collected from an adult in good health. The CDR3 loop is CASSIGLTGVNEQFF. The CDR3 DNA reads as TGTGCCAGTAGTATCGGGCTAACGGGGGTAAATGAGCAGTTCTTC.